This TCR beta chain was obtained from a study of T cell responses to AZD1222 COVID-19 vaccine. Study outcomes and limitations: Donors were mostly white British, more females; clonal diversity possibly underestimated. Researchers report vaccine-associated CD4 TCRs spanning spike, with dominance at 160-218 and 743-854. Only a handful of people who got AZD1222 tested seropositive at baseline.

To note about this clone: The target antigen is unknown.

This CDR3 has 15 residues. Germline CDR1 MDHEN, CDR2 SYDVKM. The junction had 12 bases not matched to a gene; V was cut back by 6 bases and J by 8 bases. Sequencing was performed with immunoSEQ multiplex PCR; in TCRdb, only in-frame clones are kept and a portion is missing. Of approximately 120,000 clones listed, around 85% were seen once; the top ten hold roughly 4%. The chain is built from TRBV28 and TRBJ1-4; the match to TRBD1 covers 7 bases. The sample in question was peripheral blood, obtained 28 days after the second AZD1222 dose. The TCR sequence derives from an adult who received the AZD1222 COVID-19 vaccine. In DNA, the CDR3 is TGTGCCAGCAGCCAGGGGAGGGGAGGGGGCGAAAAACTGTTTTTT. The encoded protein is CASSQGRGGGEKLFF.